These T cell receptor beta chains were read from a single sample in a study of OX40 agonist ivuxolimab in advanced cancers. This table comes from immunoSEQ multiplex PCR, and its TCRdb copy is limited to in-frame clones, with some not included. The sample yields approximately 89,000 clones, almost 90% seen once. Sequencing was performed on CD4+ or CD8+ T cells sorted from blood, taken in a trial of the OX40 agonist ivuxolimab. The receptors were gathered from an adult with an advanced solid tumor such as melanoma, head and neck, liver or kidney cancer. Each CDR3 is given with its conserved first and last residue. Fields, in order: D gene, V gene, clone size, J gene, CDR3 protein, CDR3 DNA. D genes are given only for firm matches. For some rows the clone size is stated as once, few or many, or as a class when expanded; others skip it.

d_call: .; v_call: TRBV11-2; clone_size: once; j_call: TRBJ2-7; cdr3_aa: CASGQDEQYF; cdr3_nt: TGTGCCAGCGGTCAGGACGAGCAGTACTTC
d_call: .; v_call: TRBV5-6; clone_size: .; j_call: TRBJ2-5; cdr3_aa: CASSLTGFETQYF; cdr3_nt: TGTGCCAGCAGCCTGACAGGTTTTGAGACCCAGTACTTC
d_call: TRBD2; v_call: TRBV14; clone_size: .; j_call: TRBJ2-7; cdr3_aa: CASSPRSFSGRAGEQYF; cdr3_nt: TGTGCCAGCAGCCCTCGCTCATTTAGCGGGAGGGCCGGTGAGCAGTACTTC
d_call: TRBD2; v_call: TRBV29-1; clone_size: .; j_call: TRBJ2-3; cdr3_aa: CSVAGTSGGIDTQYF; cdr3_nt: TGCAGCGTTGCGGGGACTAGCGGGGGGATAGATACGCAGTATTTT
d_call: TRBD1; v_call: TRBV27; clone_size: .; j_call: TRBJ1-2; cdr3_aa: CASSPTGTGSYGYTF; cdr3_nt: TGTGCCAGCAGTCCCACCGGGACAGGATCCTATGGCTACACCTTC
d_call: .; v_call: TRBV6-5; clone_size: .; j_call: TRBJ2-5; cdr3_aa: CASSEGGVQETQYF; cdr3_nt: TGTGCCAGCAGTGAGGGGGGGGTACAAGAGACCCAGTACTTC
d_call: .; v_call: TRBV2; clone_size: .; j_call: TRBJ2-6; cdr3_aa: CASSDSAPLFSGANVLTF; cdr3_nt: TGTGCCAGCAGTGACTCGGCTCCCTTGTTTTCTGGGGCCAACGTCCTGACTTTC
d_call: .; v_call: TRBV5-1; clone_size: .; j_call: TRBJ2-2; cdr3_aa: CASSLGQPNTGELFF; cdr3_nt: TGCGCCAGCAGCTTGGGACAGCCCAACACCGGGGAGCTGTTTTTT
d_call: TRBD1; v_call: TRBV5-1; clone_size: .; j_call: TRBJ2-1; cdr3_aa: CASGRDRSSSYNEQFF; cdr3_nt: TGCGCCAGCGGTCGGGACAGGTCCAGCTCCTACAATGAGCAGTTCTTC
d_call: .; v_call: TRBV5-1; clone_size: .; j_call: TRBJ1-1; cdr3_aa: CASSRASENTEAFF; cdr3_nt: TGCGCCAGCAGTCGGGCCAGCGAGAACACTGAAGCTTTCTTT
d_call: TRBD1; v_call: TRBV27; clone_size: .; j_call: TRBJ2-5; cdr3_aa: CASSLGTGGVETQYF; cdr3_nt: TGTGCCAGCAGTTTGGGGACAGGGGGCGTAGAGACCCAGTACTTC
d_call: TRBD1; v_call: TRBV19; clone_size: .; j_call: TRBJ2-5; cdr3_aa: CASSTTTGGRETQYF; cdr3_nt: TGTGCCAGTAGTACAACGACAGGGGGCCGGGAGACCCAGTACTTC
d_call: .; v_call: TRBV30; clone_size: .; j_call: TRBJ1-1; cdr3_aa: CAWSFWASSTEAFF; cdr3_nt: TGTGCCTGGAGTTTCTGGGCTAGTTCCACTGAAGCTTTCTTT
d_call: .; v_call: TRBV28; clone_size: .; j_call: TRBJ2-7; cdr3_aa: CASSQTSPYEQYF; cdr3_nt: TGTGCCAGCAGCCAGACAAGTCCCTACGAGCAGTACTTC
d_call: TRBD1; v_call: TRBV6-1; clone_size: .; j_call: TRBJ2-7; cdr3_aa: CASRGTGRSYEQYF; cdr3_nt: TGTGCCAGCAGAGGGACAGGGAGATCCTACGAGCAGTACTTC
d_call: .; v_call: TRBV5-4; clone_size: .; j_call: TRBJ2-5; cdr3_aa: CASSVTGRETQYF; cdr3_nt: TGTGCCAGCAGCGTGACAGGTCGAGAGACCCAGTACTTC
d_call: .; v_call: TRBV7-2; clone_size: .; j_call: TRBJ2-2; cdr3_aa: CASSLARPDPSGELFF; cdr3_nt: TGTGCCAGCAGCTTAGCGCGGCCAGACCCCTCCGGGGAGCTGTTTTTT
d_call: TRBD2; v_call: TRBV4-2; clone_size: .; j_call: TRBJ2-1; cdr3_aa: CASSPLLAGVSDEQFF; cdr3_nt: TGTGCCAGCAGCCCTTTACTAGCGGGAGTTTCCGATGAGCAGTTCTTC
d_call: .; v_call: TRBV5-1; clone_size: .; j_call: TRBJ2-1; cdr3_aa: CASSLSGSEYNEQFF; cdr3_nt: TGCGCCAGCAGCTTATCCGGATCTGAGTACAATGAGCAGTTCTTC
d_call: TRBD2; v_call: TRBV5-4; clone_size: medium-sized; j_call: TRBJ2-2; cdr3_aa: CASSLEAGYPGELFF; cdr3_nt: TGTGCCAGCAGCTTGGAAGCGGGATACCCCGGGGAGCTGTTTTTT
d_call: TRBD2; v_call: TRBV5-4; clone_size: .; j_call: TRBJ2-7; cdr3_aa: CASSGTSGAYEQYF; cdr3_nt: TGTGCCAGCAGCGGGACTAGCGGTGCCTACGAGCAGTACTTC
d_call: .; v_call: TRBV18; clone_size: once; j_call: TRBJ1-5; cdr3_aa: CASSPTQGQGQPQHF; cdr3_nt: TGTGCCAGCTCACCGACCCAGGGCCAAGGGCAGCCCCAGCATTTT
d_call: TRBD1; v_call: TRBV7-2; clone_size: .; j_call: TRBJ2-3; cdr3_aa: CASSFTGTGYTDTQYF; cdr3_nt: TGTGCCAGCAGTTTTACCGGGACAGGGTACACAGATACGCAGTATTTT
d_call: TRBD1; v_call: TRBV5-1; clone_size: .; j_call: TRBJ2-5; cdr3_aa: CASSLASSGQGPETQYF; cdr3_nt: TGCGCCAGCAGCTTGGCATCTTCGGGACAGGGGCCGGAGACCCAGTACTTC
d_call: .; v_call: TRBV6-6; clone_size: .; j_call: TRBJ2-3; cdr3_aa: CASSQSGANTQYF; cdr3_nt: TGTGCCAGCAGTCAGTCGGGGGCGAATACGCAGTATTTT
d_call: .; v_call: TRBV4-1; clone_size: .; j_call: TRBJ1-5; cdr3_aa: CASSQDPGSRNQPQHF; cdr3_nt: TGCGCCAGCAGCCAAGATCCAGGGTCTAGAAATCAGCCCCAGCATTTT
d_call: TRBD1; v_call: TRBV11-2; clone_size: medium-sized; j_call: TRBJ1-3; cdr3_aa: CASSRLQGEGNTIYF; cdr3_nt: TGTGCCAGCAGCCGCTTGCAGGGGGAAGGAAACACCATATATTTT
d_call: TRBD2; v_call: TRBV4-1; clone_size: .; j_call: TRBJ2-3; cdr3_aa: CASSQAGAGGSTDTQYF; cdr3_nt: TGCGCCAGCAGCCAAGCAGGAGCGGGAGGGAGCACAGATACGCAGTATTTT
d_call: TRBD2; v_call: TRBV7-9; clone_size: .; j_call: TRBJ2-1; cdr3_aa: CASSPSGGRYNEQFF; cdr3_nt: TGTGCCAGCAGCCCCAGCGGCGGGAGGTACAATGAGCAGTTCTTC
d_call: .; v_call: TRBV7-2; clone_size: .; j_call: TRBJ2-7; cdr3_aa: CASSLLDEQYF; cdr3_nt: TGTGCCAGCAGCTTACTCGACGAGCAGTACTTC
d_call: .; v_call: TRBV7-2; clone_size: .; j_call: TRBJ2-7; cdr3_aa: CASSLVAGQPYEQYF; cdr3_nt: TGTGCCAGCAGCTTAGTAGCCGGGCAGCCCTACGAGCAGTACTTC
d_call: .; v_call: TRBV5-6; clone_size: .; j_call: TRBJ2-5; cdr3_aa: CASSTRETQYF; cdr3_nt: TGTGCCAGCAGCACCCGGGAGACCCAGTACTTC
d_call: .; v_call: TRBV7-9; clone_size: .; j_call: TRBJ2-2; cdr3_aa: CASSLGLGFLRTGELFF; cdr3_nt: TGTGCCAGCAGCTTAGGTCTCGGGTTTCTGAGGACCGGGGAGCTGTTTTTT
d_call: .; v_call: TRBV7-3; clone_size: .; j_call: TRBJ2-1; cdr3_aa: CASSPTRSVNEQFF; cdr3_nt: TGTGCCAGCAGTCCGACTAGGTCGGTCAATGAGCAGTTCTTC
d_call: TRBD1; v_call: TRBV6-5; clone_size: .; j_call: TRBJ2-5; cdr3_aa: CASSFTRGHGQYF; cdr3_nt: TGTGCCAGCAGTTTCACCAGGGGGCATGGCCAGTACTTC
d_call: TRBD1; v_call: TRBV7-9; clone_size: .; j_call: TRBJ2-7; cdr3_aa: CASSFTGGGEQYF; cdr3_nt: TGTGCCAGCAGCTTCACAGGGGGCGGCGAGCAGTACTTC
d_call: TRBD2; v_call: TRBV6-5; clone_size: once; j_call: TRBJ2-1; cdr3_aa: CASNGAGVSYNEQFF; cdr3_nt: TGTGCCAGCAATGGAGCGGGAGTCTCCTACAATGAGCAGTTCTTC
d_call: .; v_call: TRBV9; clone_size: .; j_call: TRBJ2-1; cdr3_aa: CASSVESSYNEQFF; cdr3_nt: TGTGCCAGCAGCGTAGAGAGCTCCTACAATGAGCAGTTCTTC
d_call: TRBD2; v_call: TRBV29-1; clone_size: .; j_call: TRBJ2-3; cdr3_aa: CSVDTSGSTDTQYF; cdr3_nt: TGCAGCGTTGATACTAGCGGAAGCACAGATACGCAGTATTTT
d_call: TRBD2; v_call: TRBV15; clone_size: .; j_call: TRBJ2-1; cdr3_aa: CATSIGLADYYNEQFF; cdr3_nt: TGTGCCACCAGCATCGGACTAGCGGACTACTACAATGAGCAGTTCTTC
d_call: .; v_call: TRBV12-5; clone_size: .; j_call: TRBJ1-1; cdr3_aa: CASSTGGARDTEAFF; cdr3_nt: TGTGCTAGCTCCACCGGCGGGGCCCGGGACACTGAAGCTTTCTTT
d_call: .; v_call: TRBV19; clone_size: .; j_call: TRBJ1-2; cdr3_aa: CASSMRAGGYTF; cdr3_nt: TGTGCCAGTAGTATGAGGGCGGGCGGCTACACCTTC
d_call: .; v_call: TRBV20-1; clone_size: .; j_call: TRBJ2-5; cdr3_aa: CSARESETQYF; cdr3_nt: TGCAGTGCACGGGAGTCCGAGACCCAGTACTTC
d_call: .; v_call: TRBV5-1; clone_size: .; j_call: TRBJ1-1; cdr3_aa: CASSTPGGTEAFF; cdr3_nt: TGCGCCAGCAGCACCCCGGGGGGCACTGAAGCTTTCTTT
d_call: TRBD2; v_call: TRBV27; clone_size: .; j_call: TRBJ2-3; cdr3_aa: CASAPGTSRDTQYF; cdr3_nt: TGTGCCAGCGCCCCCGGGACTAGCAGAGATACGCAGTATTTT
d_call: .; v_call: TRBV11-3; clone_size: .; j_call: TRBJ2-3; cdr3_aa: CASGDTTDTQYF; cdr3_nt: TGTGCCAGCGGGGACACCACAGATACGCAGTATTTT
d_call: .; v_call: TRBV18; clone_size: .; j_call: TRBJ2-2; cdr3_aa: CASSPSITVGADGELFF; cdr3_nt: TGTGCCAGCTCACCGTCAATAACAGTCGGGGCGGACGGGGAGCTGTTTTTT
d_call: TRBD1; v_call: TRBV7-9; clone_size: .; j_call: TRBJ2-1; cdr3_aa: CASSPRGQGNNEQFF; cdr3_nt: TGTGCCAGCAGCCCGAGGGGACAGGGGAACAATGAGCAGTTCTTC
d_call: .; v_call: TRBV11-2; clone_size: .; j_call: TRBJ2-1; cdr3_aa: CASSGSSYNEQFF; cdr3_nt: TGTGCCAGCAGCGGCAGCTCCTACAATGAGCAGTTCTTC
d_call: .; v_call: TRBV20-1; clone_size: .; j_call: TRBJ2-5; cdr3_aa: CSARDIETQYF; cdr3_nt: TGCAGTGCTAGAGATATTGAGACCCAGTACTTC